Listed here is a single T cell receptor beta chain. What antigen it recognizes has not been identified. One base away there is no much larger clone; base qualities are not given. Using the deep immunoSEQ assay, multiplex PCR amplified TCR CDR3 regions from genomic DNA. Extracted genomic DNA from each cell subset was spread evenly across all wells of several immunoSEQ 96-well plates, with each plate serving as a replicate. For sorted subsets, around 0.2 ug genomic DNA, equal to about 30,000 T cell genomes, was loaded into each replicate PCR. The purified libraries were quantified using a Qubit 3.0 fluorometer, sized with a Bioanalyzer 2100, and then quantified again using the KAPA Library Quantification kit. A separate single-read 150-cycle Illumina NextSeq 550 flow cell was used to sequence each immunoSEQ 96-well plate. Per the original workflow: Because the immunoSEQ output included only junctional sequences and no quality scores, the filtering could not be the same as the filtering used for full-length reads. To assign V/J genes and CDR3, sequences were annotated against IMGT germline references using PyIR, a Python wrapper for IgBLAST v1.9. Reads with weak V/J assignments (E-value above 1e-6), missing CDR3, stop codons, out-of-frame junctions, or ambiguous translated residues were removed. V3J clonotypes were defined by identical inferred V gene, J gene, and CDR3 amino acid sequence. Percentage overlap between repertoires was computed as shared unique clonotypes divided by the size of the smaller repertoire. Three approaches were used to assess repertoire richness: RTK rarefaction, the Chao1 estimator, and Recon v2.1 estimates of unobserved clonotypes. Generation probabilities were computed with OLGA for all TCRbeta clonotypes obtained by the gDNA method from several donors. TCRdb stores this immuneACCESS table with in-frame sequences only. Part of the clones is absent; in the studies checked, under half of the shortfall reflects unresolved V genes, and no reason is known for the rest. That table furnishes V, J and clone size, whereas the DNA furnished D and trimming. The sample data list hundreds of thousands of clones, and 90% to 95% of these were observed just once. The ten largest account for 24% of the sample.

This record belongs to a study of shared clonotypes between healthy human individuals (TCRdb year 2020). Concerning the study at large: The cohort included three men and two women between 18 and 49 years of age. Per donor, three plates each were used for CD4 naive and CD4 memory, two for CD8 naive, and one for CD8 memory. To estimate repertoire size and how much clonotype sharing occurs between individuals, the study deeply sequenced the blood TCR repertoires of a handful of healthy adults. To increase sequencing depth and limit assay-specific biases, TCR repertoire library preparation and sequencing were carried out by different laboratories using diverse techniques. Leukapheresis yielded between about 0.94 and 8.9 billion PBMCs per donor. What the research found in general, with its limitations: Sharing across a few donors was observed for about 5% of naive CD4, over 3% of naive CD8, over 2% of memory CD4, and around 0.44% of memory CD8 clonotypes. The small number of donors limited the genetic and exposure-history diversity represented. Based on pairwise subsampling, the degree of clonotype sharing among donors was expected to be affected by sequencing depth. Higher generation probabilities were observed for clonotypes shared by all four sorted-subset donors than for non-shared clonotypes. Larger estimated clonotype richness was generally found for naive subsets than for memory subsets. Sampling was restricted to blood, and TCR repertoires in tissues likely differ from the TCR repertoires found in blood. Incomplete sequencing was indicated by rarefaction of sorted-subset datasets, despite the large sequencing depth.

CDR1 MNHEY and CDR2 SMNVEV are derived from the germline V gene (reference sequence). Taken from cysteine to phenylalanine, the CDR3 has 14 residues. This entry keeps only the CDR3 DNA: 42 bases, framed from base 1. Trimming costs V 7 bases and J 2 bases, and their ends lie 12 bases apart. CD8 naive samples were obtained by positive selection for CCR7 among CD45RO-negative cells, yielding a CD45RA+CCR7+ population from which TemRA cells were excluded. Donors were healthy HIV-negative adults with no recently reported acute infections or vaccinations. All donors were Caucasian adults living in Nashville, Tennessee, USA. After blood collection by leukapheresis, PBMCs were isolated using Ficoll-Histopaque density gradient centrifugation and then cryopreserved in the vapor phase of liquid nitrogen. Analytical flow cytometry was used to check the purity and quantity of every magnetically sorted T cell population. Genomic DNA was isolated from each sorted fraction and quantified by UV absorbance on a Nanodrop 2000c.

The TCR was taken from a man in his thirties or forties in good health. Sequenced input: naive CD8+ T cells sorted from blood. The sample's cell subset or site label is to be understood as: CD45RA+CCR7+. The chain was built from TRBV27 and TRBJ1-5; the D gene cannot be named for sure. CDR3 sequence: CASTTAGRNQPQHF. The DNA sequence is given as TGTGCCAGCACCACGGCCGGGCGCAATCAGCCCCAGCATTTT.